This TCR beta chain was sequenced during a study of blood T cells in healthy people across ages. This clonotype was picked up one time. This CDR3 contains 16 residues. Per germline, CDR1 LGHNA and CDR2 YNFKEQ. Trimming took 0 bases from V and 6 from J; bases not matched to a gene: 1. A second PCR, run for about 6 to 11 cycles, used a sample-barcoded 5' primer plus a J-beta primer mix. TCRdb itself ran the 5' RACE reads through MiXCR, one entry per CDR3 protein. The table includes some 1 million distinct CDR3 sequences, over 35% detected once. What was sequenced was blood. This receptor was taken from a woman aged 60-70 years in good health. V gene TRBV4-2 combines with J gene TRBJ2-3, with 15 bases fitting TRBD2. The CDR3 DNA reads TGTGCCAGCAGCCAAGATGGGACTAGCGGGGGGGATACGCAGTATTTT. The encoded protein is CASSQDGTSGGDTQYF.